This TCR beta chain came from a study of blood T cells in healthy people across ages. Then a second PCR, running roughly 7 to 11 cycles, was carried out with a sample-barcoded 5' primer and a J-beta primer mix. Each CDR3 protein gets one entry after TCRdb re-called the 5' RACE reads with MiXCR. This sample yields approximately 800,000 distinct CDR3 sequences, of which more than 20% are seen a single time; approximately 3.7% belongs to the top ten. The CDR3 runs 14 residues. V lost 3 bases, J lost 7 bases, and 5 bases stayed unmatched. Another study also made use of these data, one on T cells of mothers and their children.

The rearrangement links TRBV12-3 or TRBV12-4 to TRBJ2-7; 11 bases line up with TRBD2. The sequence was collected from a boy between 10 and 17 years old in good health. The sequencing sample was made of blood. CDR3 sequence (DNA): TGTGCCAGCAGTTTGGGGACTAGCGGTCGGGAGCAGTACTTC. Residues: CASSLGTSGREQYF.